The next 26 T cell receptor beta chains were all read from a single sample in a study of T cells in Graves' hyperthyroidism and ophthalmopathy. RNA transcripts served as the template for amplifying TCR beta CDR3 regions. The study used the HTBI primer set for a first-round RT-PCR of the TCR CDR3. TCRdb reprocessed the multiplex PCR reads via MiXCR and lists one record per CDR3 protein. The sample carries 610,000 or so distinct CDR3 sequences, roughly 50% recorded once. The sample comprised peripheral blood or thyroid tissue (not recorded which). These receptors were taken from a woman under 30 with Graves' hyperthyroidism.

This clonotype has only one observation. This chain uses TRBV20-1 with TRBJ2-7; perhaps TRBD2 as D (5 bases). The CDR3 extends over 11 amino acids. Trimming left V 6 bases short and J 5 bases short, with 11 bases between. CDR1 and CDR2 from the germline V gene are DFQATT and SNEGSKA (reference sequence). The CDR3 bases are TGCAGTGCAGAGGGAAACAACGAGCAGTACTTC. It yields the protein CSAEGNNEQYF.

The J gene is TRBJ1-2, the V gene TRBV6-5; TRBD1 is a possible D gene (6 bases). The CDR3 has 17 residues. CDR1 and CDR2 from the germline V gene are MNHEY and SVGAGI. The V and J ends lost 0 bases and 0 bases respectively, with 14 bases between them. The CDR3 here is CASSYSRGHPTNYGYTF. In DNA form, the CDR3 reads TGTGCCAGCAGTTACTCCAGGGGCCACCCTACTAACTATGGCTACACCTTC.

This clonotype was picked up one time. This rearrangement joins TRBV15 to TRBJ2-7, with 8 bases that match TRBD1. The germline CDR1 and CDR2 sequences are LNHNV and YYDKDF (reference sequence). V trimming: 4 bases; J trimming: 4 bases; junction bases outside the gene matches: 9. The CDR3 is 15 amino acids. The CDR3 nucleotides are TGTGCCACCAGCATTCCTGGACAGGGTTCTTACGAGCAGTACTTC. This codes for CATSIPGQGSYEQYF.

This clonotype appeared many times. The V gene is TRBV7-3, the J gene TRBJ1-2; tentative D call: TRBD1 (6 bases). V lost 5 bases and J 0 bases, leaving 22 bases between the germline ends. This CDR3 is 18 amino acids long. Germline V gives CDR1 SGHTA, CDR2 FQGTGA. For the CDR3, the DNA is TGTGCCAGCAGCAAACTACCAGTTAGGGGGACAACTAACTATGGCTACACCTTC. It is translated as CASSKLPVRGTTNYGYTF.

There are many counts of this clonotype. The DNA of the CDR3 is TGTGCTAGTGGTCTTCTTTCCTACGAGCAGTACTTC. This codes for CASGLLSYEQYF. This chain connects TRBV12-5 to TRBJ2-7; D gene ambiguous. The germline gives CDR1 LGHNT, CDR2 FRNRAP. Trimming pared 5 bases from V and 1 base from J, leaving 6 bases between. This CDR3 region has 12 residues.

This clonotype has at least ten counts. The chain couples TRBV12-3 or TRBV12-4 to TRBJ2-5; D uncertain. This CDR3 contains 13 residues. Deletions cut 3 bases from V and 1 base from J, with 6 bases between. CDR3 bases: TGTGCCAGCAGTTTCGACTTCCAAGAGACCCAGTACTTC. Protein product: CASSFDFQETQYF.

This clonotype was detected many times. The V gene is TRBV3-1, the J gene TRBJ2-7; D unclear. This CDR3 has 11 residues. Trimming removed 3 bases at V and 6 bases at J, with 6 bases between. The germline gives CDR1 LGHDT, CDR2 YNNKEL (reference sequence). CDR3 sequence: CASSHAGEQYF. The CDR3 DNA reads TGTGCCAGCAGCCATGCAGGCGAGCAGTACTTC.

This clonotype appeared many times. The rearrangement links TRBV20-1 to TRBJ1-1; no clear D gene. With 1 base removed from V and 6 bases from J, the gap between germline ends came to 9 bases. This CDR3 region has 12 residues. Germline CDR1 and CDR2: DFQATT and SNEGSKA (reference sequence). CDR3 amino acids: CSARVANAEAFF. CDR3 nucleotide sequence: TGCAGTGCTAGAGTGGCAAACGCTGAAGCTTTCTTT.

This clonotype was seen only once. The chain joins TRBV29-1 to TRBJ2-5; D is uncertain. V lost 7 bases to trimming and J lost 2 bases, with 11 bases between them. In germline, CDR1 is SQVTM, CDR2 ANQGSEA. CDR3 length: 12 residues. The CDR3 region is CSALGRQETQYF. Here the CDR3 DNA reads TGCAGCGCCCTGGGAAGGCAAGAGACCCAGTACTTC.

Ten or more counts support this clonotype. The chain couples TRBV19 to TRBJ1-4; the D is unclear. This CDR3 comprises 15 residues. V was clipped by 3 bases and J by 6 bases, with 14 bases between them. Germline V gene data show CDR1 as LNHDA and CDR2 as SQIVND (reference sequence). CDR3 nucleotides: TGTGCCAGTAGTATCGGGCCAGGAAGACATGAAAAACTGTTTTTT. Translating gives CASSIGPGRHEKLFF.

This clonotype has at least ten counts. This rearrangement joins TRBV19 to TRBJ1-6; the D gene is possibly TRBD1 (6 bases). The V gene lost 7 bases and the J gene lost 10 bases, with 17 bases spanning the gap. There are 14 residues in the CDR3. Germline-derived CDR1 and CDR2 are LNHDA and SQIVND (reference sequence). CDR3 protein: CASMGYRDGSPLHF. The CDR3, as DNA: TGTGCCAGTATGGGATACAGGGACGGGTCACCCCTCCACTTT.

The chain recombines TRBV29-1 with TRBJ1-2; D might be TRBD1 (5 bases). Trimming pared 3 bases from V and 2 bases from J, leaving 16 bases between. This CDR3 comprises 15 residues. Germline V gene lookup returns CDR1 SQVTM and CDR2 ANQGSEA. DNA of the CDR3: TGCAGCGTTGAGAACAGGAACAGAAGAAACTATGGCTACACCTTC. Encoded protein: CSVENRNRRNYGYTF.

This clonotype was detected ten times or more. This chain uses TRBV18 with TRBJ2-5; TRBD2 agrees at 7 bases. After removal of 0 bases from V and 5 bases from J, the junction contained 6 bases not matched to a gene. The CDR3 extends over 15 amino acids. Germline assignment: CDR1 KGHSH and CDR2 LQKENI. The CDR3 DNA sequence: TGTGCCAGCTCACCACCGCAGCGGGGACGTGAGACCCAGTACTTC. Translation gives CASSPPQRGRETQYF.

V is TRBV29-1 and J is TRBJ1-1; the match to TRBD1 covers 8 bases. The CDR3 has 15 amino acids. Germline V gene lookup returns CDR1 SQVTM and CDR2 ANQGSEA. With V trimmed by 4 bases and J by 0 bases, 7 bases remained unmatched. The DNA of the CDR3 is TGCAGCGTTGTGACAGGGGCAGTACTGAACACTGAAGCTTTCTTT. It translates to CSVVTGAVLNTEAFF.

There are many counts of this clonotype. This sequence joins TRBV6-5 and TRBJ2-2; a possible D gene is TRBD2 (5 bases). The CDR3 extends over 16 amino acids. The V gene's germline CDR1 is MNHEY and CDR2 SVGAGI. Trimming cost V 5 bases and J 5 bases, with 18 bases left between them. The DNA for the CDR3 is TGTGCCAGCAGTCCGCAGGCGGGCGAGGATACCGGGGAGCTGTTTTTT. This encodes CASSPQAGEDTGELFF.

The rearrangement uses TRBV15 and TRBJ1-5; perhaps TRBD1 as D (5 bases). The CDR3 spans 15 residues. CDR1 and CDR2 (germline): LNHNV, YYDKDF (reference sequence). V was pared by 1 base and J by 14 bases, with 21 bases between. The CDR3 is CATSRGRGTSGNEHF. CDR3 in DNA: TGTGCCACCAGCAGAGGCCGAGGGACTAGCGGGAATGAGCATTTT.

Ten or more counts support this clonotype. This chain uses TRBV4-3 with TRBJ2-5; 7 nucleotides align to TRBD2. Germline CDR1 reads LGHNA; CDR2 reads YSLEER. J gave up 4 bases and V 0 bases, and 5 bases lay outside the gene matches. There are 15 residues in the CDR3. CDR3 nucleotide sequence: TGCGCCAGCAGCCAAGATTTCAGGGAGGGAGAGACCCAGTACTTC. It specifies CASSQDFREGETQYF.

This clonotype was observed at least ten times. The genes are TRBV6-5 and TRBJ1-5; D remains unclear. V was cut by 0 bases and J by 2 bases, with 8 bases left in between. The CDR3 has 15 residues. Germline lookup yields CDR1 MNHEY and CDR2 SVGAGI. CDR3 DNA: TGTGCCAGCAGTTACTCGGCAACAGGCAATCAGCCCCAGCATTTT. Amino acid sequence: CASSYSATGNQPQHF.

The chain combines TRBV24-1 with TRBJ2-2; D remains unclear. The CDR3 runs to 13 residues. Trimming left V 5 bases short and J 6 bases short, with 9 bases between. Looked up from germline, CDR1 is KGHDR and CDR2 is SFDVKD. The CDR3 spells CATSAREAGELFF. CDR3 nucleotides: TGTGCCACCAGTGCTCGCGAGGCCGGGGAGCTGTTTTTT.

This clonotype was found many times. This chain connects TRBV6-5 to TRBJ1-2; tentatively, D is TRBD1 (5 bases). Germline loops: CDR1 MNHEY, CDR2 SVGAGI. Trimming stripped 6 bases from V and 8 bases from J, with 16 bases between. The CDR3 extends over 13 amino acids. For the CDR3, the DNA is TGTGCCAGCAGGGCGGCAGGGTTCGAGGGCTACACCTTC. This gives the protein CASRAAGFEGYTF.

This clonotype was counted many times. The CDR3 loop reads CASSQYAIYGYTF. In nucleotides, the CDR3 is TGTGCCAGCAGCCAGTACGCCATCTATGGCTACACCTTC. The chain has TRBV14 and TRBJ1-2, with D unresolved. Trimming took off 3 bases at V and 4 bases at J, with 9 bases between the two ends. The length of the CDR3 is 13 residues. From germline, CDR1 is SGHDN and CDR2 FVKESK.

CDR3 bases: TGCGCCAGCAGCTTGAGCGGGAGAAGGTTGGAGACCCAGTACTTC. Encoded protein: CASSLSGRRLETQYF. J is TRBJ2-5 and V is TRBV5-1, with 8 bases identical to TRBD2. Looked up from germline, CDR1 is SGHRS and CDR2 is YFSETQ. Trimming at V came to 1 base and at J to 5 bases, leaving 7 bases not matched to a gene. CDR3 length: 15 residues.

At least ten counts were recorded for this clonotype. This sequence joins TRBV12-3 or TRBV12-4 and TRBJ2-7; D is unclear. The CDR3 sequence is 13 residues long. V was clipped by 2 bases and J by 1 base, with 6 bases between them. CDR3: CASSLKNSYEQYF. DNA of the CDR3: TGTGCCAGCAGTTTAAAGAATTCCTACGAGCAGTACTTC.

V gene TRBV12-3 or TRBV12-4 combines with J gene TRBJ2-7; D is unresolved. This CDR3 spans 13 amino acids. Trimming left V 7 bases short and J 4 bases short, with 14 bases between. Here the CDR3 DNA reads TGTGCCAGCACCCGAGCCGACGGGTACGAGCAGTACTTC. It is translated as CASTRADGYEQYF.

About this clonotype itself: At one end, the junction sequence differs from germline, possibly due to a read error. The CDR3 DNA sequence: TGTGCCAGCAGTTCCCAGGGACCGGCTGAAGCTTTC. Translation: CASSSQGPAEAF. The rearrangement joins TRBV9 to TRBJ1-2; maybe TRBD1 (5 bases). The CDR3 length is 12 residues. Germline V lookup: CDR1 SGDLS, CDR2 YYNGEE.

There are a few counts of this clonotype. The rearrangement joins TRBV6-6 to TRBJ2-7, with TRBD1 matching over 7 bases. Per germline, CDR1 MNHNY and CDR2 SVGAGI (reference sequence). J was trimmed by 0 bases and V by 3 bases; bases with no gene match: 5. This CDR3 is 15 amino acids long. The CDR3 region is CASSYGTVSSYEQYF. The CDR3 DNA is TGTGCCAGCAGTTATGGGACAGTGAGCTCCTACGAGCAGTACTTC.